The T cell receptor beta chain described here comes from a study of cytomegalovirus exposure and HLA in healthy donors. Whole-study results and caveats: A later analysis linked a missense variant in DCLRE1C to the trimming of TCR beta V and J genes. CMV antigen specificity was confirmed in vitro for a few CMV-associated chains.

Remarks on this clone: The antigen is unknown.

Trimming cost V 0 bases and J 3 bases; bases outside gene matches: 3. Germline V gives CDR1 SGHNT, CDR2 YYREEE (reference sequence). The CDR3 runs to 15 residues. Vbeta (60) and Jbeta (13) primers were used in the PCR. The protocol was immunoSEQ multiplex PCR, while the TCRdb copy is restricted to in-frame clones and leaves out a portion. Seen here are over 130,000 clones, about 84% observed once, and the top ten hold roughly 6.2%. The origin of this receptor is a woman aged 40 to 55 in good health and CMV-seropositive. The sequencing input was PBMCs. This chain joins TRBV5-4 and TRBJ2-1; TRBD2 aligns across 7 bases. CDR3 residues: CASSLGTSSYNEQFF. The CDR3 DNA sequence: TGTGCCAGCAGCTTGGGGACTAGTAGCTACAATGAGCAGTTCTTC.